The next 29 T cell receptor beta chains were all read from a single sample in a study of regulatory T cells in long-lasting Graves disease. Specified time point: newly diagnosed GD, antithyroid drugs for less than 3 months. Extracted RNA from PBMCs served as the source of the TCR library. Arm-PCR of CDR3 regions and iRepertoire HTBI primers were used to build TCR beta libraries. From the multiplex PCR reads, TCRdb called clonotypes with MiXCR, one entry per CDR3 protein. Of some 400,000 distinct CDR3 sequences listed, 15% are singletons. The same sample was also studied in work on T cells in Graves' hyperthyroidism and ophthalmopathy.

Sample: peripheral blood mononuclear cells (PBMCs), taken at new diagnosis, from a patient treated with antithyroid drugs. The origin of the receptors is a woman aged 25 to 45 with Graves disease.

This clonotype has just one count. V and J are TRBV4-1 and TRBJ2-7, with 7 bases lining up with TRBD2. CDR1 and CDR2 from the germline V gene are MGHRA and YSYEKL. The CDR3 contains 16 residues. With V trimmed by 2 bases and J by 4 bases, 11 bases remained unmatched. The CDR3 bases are TGCGCCAGCAGCCAACTAGCGGTTATTGCTAATTACGAGCAGTACTTC. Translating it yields CASSQLAVIANYEQYF.

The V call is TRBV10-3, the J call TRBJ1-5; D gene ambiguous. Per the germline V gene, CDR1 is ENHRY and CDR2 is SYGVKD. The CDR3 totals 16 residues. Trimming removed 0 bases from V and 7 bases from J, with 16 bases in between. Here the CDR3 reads CAISESVGGGSQPQHF. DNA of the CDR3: TGTGCCATCAGTGAGTCCGTCGGCGGAGGTAGCCAGCCCCAGCATTTT.

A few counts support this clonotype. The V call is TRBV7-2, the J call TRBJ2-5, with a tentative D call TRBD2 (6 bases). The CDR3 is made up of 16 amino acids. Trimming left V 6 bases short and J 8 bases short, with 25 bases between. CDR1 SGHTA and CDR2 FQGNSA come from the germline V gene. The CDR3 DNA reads TGTGCCAGCAGTCTCACTGGGACTTCTCAGCAGGCAACCCAGTACTTC. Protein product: CASSLTGTSQQATQYF. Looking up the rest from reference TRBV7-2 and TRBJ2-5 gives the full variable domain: GAGVSQSPSNKVTEKGKDVELRCDPISGHTALYWYRQSLGQGLEFLIYFQGNSAPDKSGLPSDRFSAERTGGSVSTLTIQRTQQEDSAVYLCASSLTGTSQQATQYFGPGTRLLVL.

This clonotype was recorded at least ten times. The CDR3 DNA follows: TGTGCCAGCAGCTTAATAGCTAGTGTAGTCACCGGGGAGCTGTTTTTT. It encodes CASSLIASVVTGELFF. V usage is TRBV7-3 and J usage is TRBJ2-2; no clear D. The CDR3 totals 16 residues. CDR1 is SGHTA and CDR2 is FQGTGA in the germline V gene. The V end was cut by 1 base, the J end by 4 bases, with 13 bases between.

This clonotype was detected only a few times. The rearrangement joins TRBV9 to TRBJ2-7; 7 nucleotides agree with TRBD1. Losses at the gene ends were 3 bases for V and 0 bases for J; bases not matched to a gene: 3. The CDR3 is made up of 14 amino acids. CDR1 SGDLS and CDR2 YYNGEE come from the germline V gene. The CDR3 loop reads CASSGRDSSYEQYF. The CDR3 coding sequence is TGTGCCAGCAGCGGTCGGGACAGCTCCTACGAGCAGTACTTC.

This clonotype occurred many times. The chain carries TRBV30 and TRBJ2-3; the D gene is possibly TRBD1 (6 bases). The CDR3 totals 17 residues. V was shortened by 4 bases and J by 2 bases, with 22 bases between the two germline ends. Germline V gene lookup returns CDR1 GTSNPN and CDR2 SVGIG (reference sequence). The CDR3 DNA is TGTGCCTGGATTACAAGGGGCATTCGGGACACCACAGATACGCAGTATTTT. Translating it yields CAWITRGIRDTTDTQYF.

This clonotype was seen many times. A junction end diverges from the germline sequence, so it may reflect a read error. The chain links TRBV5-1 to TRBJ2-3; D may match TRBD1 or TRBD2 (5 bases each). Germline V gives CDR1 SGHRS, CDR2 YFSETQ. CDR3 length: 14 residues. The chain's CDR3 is CASSPRGNTDTQYF. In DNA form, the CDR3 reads TGTGCCAGCAGCCCCCGGGGCAACACAGATACGCAGTATTTT.

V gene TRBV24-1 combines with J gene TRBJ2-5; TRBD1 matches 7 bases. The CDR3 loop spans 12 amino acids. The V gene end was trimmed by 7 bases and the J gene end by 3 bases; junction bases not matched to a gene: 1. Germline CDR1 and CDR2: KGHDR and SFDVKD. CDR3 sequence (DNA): TGTGCCACCAGGACAGGGAAAGAGACCCAGTACTTC. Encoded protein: CATRTGKETQYF.

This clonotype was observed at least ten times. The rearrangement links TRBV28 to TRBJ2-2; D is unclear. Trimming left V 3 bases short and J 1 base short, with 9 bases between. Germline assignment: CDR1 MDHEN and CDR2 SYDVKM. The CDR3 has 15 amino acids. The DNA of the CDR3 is TGTGCCAGCAGTTTCTATGGCCTGAACACCGGGGAGCTGTTTTTT. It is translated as CASSFYGLNTGELFF.

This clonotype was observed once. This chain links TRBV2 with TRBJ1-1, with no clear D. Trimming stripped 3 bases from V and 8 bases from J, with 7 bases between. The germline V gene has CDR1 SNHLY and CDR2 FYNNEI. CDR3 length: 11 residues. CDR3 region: CASSEPREAFF. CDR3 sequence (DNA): TGTGCCAGCAGTGAGCCGCGGGAAGCTTTCTTT.

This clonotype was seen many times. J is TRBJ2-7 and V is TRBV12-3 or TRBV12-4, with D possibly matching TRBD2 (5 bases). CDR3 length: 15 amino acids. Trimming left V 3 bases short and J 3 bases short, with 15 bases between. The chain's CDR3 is CASSFERTGLYEQYF. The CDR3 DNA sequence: TGTGCCAGCAGTTTTGAGAGGACTGGACTCTACGAGCAGTACTTC.

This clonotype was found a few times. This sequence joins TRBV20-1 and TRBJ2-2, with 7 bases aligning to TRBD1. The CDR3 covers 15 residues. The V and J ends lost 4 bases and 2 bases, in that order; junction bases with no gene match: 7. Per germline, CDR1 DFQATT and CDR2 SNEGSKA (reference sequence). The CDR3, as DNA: TGCAGTGCTATGAAGGGGACAGTCAACACCGGGGAGCTGTTTTTT. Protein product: CSAMKGTVNTGELFF.

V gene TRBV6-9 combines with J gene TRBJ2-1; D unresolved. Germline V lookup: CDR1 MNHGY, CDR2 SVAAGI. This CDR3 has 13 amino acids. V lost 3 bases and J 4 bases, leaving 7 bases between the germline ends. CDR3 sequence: CASSYEQYNEQFF. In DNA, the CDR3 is TGTGCCAGCAGTTACGAACAGTACAATGAGCAGTTCTTC.

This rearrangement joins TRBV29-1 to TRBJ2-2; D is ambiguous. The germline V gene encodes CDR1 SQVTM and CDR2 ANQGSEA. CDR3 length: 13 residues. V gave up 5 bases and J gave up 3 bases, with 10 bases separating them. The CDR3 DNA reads TGCAGCGTTTCGAGCCGACACACCGGGGAGCTGTTTTTT. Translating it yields CSVSSRHTGELFF.

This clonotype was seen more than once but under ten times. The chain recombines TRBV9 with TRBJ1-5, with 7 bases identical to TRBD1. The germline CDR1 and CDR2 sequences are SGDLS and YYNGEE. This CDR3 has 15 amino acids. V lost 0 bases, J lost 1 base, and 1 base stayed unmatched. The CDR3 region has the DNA TGTGCCAGCAGCGTAGAGGGGGCAAGCAATCAGCCCCAGCATTTT. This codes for CASSVEGASNQPQHF. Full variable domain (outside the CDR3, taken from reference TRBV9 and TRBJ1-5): DSGVTQTPKHLITATGQRVTLRCSPRSGDLSVYWYQQSLDQGLQFLIQYYNGEERAKGNILERFSAQQFPDLHSELNLSSLELGDSALYFCASSVEGASNQPQHFGDGTRLSIL.

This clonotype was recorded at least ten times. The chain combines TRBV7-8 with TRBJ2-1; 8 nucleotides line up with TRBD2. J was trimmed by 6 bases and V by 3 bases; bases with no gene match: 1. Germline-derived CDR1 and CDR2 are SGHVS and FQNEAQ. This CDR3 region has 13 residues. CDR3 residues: CASSLGLVNEQFF. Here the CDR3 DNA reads TGTGCCAGCAGCTTGGGACTAGTCAATGAGCAGTTCTTC.

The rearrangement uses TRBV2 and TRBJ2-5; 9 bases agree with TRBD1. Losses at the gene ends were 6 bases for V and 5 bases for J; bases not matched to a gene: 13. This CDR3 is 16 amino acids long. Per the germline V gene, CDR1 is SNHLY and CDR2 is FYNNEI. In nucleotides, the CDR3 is TGTGCCAGCAGGAATCATAGACAGGGGGGTCGGGAGACCCAGTACTTC. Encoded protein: CASRNHRQGGRETQYF.

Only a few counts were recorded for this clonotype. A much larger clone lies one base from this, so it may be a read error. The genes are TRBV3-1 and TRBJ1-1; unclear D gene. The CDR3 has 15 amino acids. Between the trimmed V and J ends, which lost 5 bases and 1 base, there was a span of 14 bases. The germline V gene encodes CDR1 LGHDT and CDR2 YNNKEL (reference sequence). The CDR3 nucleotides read TGTGCCAGCAGCAAATATTCGAGACCGAACACTGAAGCTTTCTTT. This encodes CASSKYSRPNTEAFF.

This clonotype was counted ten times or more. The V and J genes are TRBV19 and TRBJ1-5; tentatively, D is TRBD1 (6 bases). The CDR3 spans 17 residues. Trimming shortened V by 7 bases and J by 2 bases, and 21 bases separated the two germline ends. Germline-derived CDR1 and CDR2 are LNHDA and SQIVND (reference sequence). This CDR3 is CASTTLQGMPGNQPQHF. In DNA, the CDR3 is TGTGCCAGTACCACCCTCCAGGGGATGCCTGGCAATCAGCCCCAGCATTTT.

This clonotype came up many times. This CDR3 reads CASSRERETDTQYF. CDR3 nucleotides: TGTGCCAGCAGCCGCGAGCGGGAGACAGATACGCAGTATTTT. J is TRBJ2-3 and V is TRBV14; the match to TRBD2 covers 8 bases. The junction had 3 bases not matched to a gene; V was cut back by 4 bases and J by 3 bases. From germline, CDR1 is SGHDN and CDR2 FVKESK. The CDR3 runs 14 residues.

This CDR3 reads CSARVPAYSSEAFF. The CDR3, as DNA: TGCAGTGCTAGAGTCCCAGCTTACTCTTCTGAAGCTTTCTTT. The chain combines TRBV20-1 with TRBJ1-1; D is unclear. The CDR3 has 14 residues. The V end was cut by 1 base, the J end by 6 bases, with 15 bases between. The germline CDR1 and CDR2 sequences are DFQATT and SNEGSKA (reference sequence).

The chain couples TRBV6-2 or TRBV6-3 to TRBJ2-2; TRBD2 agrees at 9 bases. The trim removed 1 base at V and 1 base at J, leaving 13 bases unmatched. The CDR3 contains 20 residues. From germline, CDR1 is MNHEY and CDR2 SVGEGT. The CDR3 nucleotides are TGTGCCAGCAGTTACTACCCGGGGATAGCGGGAGCGGGGAACACCGGGGAGCTGTTTTTT. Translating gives CASSYYPGIAGAGNTGELFF.

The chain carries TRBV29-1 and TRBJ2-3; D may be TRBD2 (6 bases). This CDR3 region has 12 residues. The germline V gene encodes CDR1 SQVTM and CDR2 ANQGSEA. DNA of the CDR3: TGCAGTGCGGGACTCAGCACAGATACGCAGTATTTT. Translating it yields CSAGLSTDTQYF.

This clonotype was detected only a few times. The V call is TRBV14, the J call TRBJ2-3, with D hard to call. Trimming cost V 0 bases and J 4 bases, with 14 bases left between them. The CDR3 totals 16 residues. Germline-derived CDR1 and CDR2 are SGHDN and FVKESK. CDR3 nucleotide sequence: TGTGCCAGCAGCCAAGATCTACAGCCTGTCGCAGATACGCAGTATTTT. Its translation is CASSQDLQPVADTQYF. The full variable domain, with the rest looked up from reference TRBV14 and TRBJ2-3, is EAGVTQFPSHSVIEKGQTVTLRCDPISGHDNLYWYRRVMGKEIKFLLHFVKESKQDESGMPNNRFLAERTGGTYSTLKVQPAELEDSGVYFCASSQDLQPVADTQYFGPGTRLTVL.

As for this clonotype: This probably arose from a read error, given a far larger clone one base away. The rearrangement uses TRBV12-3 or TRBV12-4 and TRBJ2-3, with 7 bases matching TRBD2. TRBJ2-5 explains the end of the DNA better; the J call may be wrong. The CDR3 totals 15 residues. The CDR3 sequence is CASSFQLASGEAQYF. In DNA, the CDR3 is TGTGCCAGCAGTTTTCAACTAGCGTCGGGGGAGGCCCAGTACTTC.

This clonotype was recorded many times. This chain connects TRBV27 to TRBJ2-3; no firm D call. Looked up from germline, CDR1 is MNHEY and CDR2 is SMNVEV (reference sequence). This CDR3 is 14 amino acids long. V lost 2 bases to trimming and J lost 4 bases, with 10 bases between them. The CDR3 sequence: CASSLAEGADTQYF. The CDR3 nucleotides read TGTGCCAGCAGTTTAGCGGAAGGTGCAGATACGCAGTATTTT.

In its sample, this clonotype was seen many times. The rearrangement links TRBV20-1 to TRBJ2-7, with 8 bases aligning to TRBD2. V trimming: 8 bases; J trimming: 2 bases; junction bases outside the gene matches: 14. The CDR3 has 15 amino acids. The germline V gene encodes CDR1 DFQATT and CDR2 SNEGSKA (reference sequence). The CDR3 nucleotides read TGCAGTTGGGGGCTAGCGGGTCCTTCCACCTACGAGCAGTACTTC. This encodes CSWGLAGPSTYEQYF.

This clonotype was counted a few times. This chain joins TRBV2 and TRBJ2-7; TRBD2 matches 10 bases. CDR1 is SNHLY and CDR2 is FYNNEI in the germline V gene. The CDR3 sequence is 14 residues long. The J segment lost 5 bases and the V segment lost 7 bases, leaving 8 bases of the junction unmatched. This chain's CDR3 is CASNQREGRNEQYF. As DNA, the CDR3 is TGTGCCAGCAATCAGCGGGAGGGCCGGAACGAGCAGTACTTC. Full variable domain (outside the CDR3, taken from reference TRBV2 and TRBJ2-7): EPEVTQTPSHQVTQMGQEVILRCVPISNHLYFYWYRQILGQKVEFLVSFYNNEISEKSEIFDDQFSVERPDGSNFTLKIRSTKLEDSAMYFCASNQREGRNEQYFGPGTRLTVT.

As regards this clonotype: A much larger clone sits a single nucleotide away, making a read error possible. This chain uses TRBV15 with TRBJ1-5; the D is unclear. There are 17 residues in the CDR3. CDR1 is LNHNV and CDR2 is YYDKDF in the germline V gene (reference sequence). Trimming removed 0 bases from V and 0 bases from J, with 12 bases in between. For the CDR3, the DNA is TGTGCCACCAGCAGAGATGAGATACTAGTTAGCAATCAGCCCCAGCATTTT. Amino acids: CATSRDEILVSNQPQHF.